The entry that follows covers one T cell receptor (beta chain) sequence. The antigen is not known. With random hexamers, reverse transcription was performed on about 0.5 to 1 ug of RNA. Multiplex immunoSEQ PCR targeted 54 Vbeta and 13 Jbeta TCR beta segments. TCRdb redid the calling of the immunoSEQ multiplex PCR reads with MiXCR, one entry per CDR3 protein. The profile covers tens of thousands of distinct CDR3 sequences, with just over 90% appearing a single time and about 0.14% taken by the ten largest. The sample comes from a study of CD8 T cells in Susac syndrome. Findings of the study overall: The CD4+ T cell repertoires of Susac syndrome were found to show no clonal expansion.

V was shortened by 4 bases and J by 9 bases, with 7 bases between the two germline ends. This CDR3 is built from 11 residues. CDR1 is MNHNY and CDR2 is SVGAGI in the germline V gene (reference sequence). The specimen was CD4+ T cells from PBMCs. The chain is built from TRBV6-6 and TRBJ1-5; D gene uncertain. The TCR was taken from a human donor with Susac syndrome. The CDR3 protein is CASSSKGPQHF. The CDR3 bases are TGTGCCAGCAGTTCGAAAGGGCCCCAGCATTTT.